This TCR beta chain emerged from a study of early T cells in non-severe SARS-CoV-2 infection. At the level of the study: The study sequenced bulk RNA from unsorted whole blood, with chains unpaired. Whole-study findings and limits: VDJdb-based matching was biased toward anti-spike CD8 responses and missed private and CD4 specificities.

As part of library construction, unique molecular identifiers were attached to individual cDNA molecules. One entry per CDR3 protein results from TCRdb running MiXCR on the 5' RACE reads. The sample includes about 81,000 distinct CDR3 sequences, around 15% seen only once; the top ten take approximately 11%. Germline-derived CDR1 and CDR2 are GTSNPN and SVGIG (reference sequence). The V end lost 4 bases, the J end lost 4 bases, and 17 bases lay between the germline ends. This CDR3 is 14 amino acids long. The table lists this clonotype with many counts. No antigen is known for it. The rearrangement links TRBV30 to TRBJ2-7; no reliable D call. This TCR was sampled from an adult who was a healthcare worker with PCR-confirmed SARS-CoV-2 infection or an uninfected control (not recorded which). Sequencing was carried out using whole blood. The CDR3 DNA is TGTGCCTGGATGAGAATCCCGGCGACTTACGAGCAGTACTTC. It encodes CAWMRIPATYEQYF.